This TCR beta chain was recovered during a study of blood T cell repertoires in COVID-19. V shed 4 bases and J shed 5 bases, with 11 bases lying between them. Per germline, CDR1 MNHEY and CDR2 SVGAGI. The length of the CDR3 is 13 residues. In the original workflow: Reference gene primer amplification yielded estimated nucleated cell counts. Here immunoSEQ multiplex PCR was the method, and the copy in TCRdb shows in-frame clones only, minus some. V and J calls and clone size are those listed in that table; D and trimming were worked out from the DNA. The sample records fewer than 200,000 clones, more than 60% being singletons.

This receptor was identified in a man aged 60 to 75 with acute or convalescent COVID-19. Sequencing used peripheral blood. The V gene is TRBV6-5, the J gene TRBJ2-5, with D possibly being TRBD1 (6 bases). In nucleotides, the CDR3 is TGTGCCAGCAGTTCGACAGGCCAGGAGACCCAGTACTTC. Protein sequence: CASSSTGQETQYF.